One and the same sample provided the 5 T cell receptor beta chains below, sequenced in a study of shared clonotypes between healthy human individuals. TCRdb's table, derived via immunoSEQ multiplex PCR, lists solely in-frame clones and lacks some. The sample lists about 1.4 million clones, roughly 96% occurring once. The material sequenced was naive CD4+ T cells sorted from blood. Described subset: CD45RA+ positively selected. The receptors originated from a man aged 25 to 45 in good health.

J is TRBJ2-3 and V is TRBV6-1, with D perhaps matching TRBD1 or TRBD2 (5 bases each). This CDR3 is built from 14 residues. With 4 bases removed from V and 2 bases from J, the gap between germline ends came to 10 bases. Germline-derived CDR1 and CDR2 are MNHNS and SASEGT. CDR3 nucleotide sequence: TGTGCCAGCAGTGGGCAGGGAGACACAGATACGCAGTATTTT. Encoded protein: CASSGQGDTDTQYF.

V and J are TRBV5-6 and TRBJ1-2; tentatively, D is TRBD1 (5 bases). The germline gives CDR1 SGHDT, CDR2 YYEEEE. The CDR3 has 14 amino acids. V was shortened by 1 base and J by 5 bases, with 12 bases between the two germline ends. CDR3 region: CASSLPTGRYGYTF. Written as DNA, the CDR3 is TGTGCCAGCAGCTTGCCTACAGGCAGATATGGCTACACCTTC.

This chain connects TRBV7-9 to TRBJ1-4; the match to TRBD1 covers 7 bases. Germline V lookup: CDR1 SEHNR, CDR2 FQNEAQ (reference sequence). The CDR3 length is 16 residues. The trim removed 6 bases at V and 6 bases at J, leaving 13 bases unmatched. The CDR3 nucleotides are TGTGCCAGCAGTGGATTGCCCGGACAGGCCTATGAAAAACTGTTTTTT. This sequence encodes CASSGLPGQAYEKLFF.

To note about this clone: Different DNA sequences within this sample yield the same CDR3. The CDR3 coding sequence is TGTGCCAGCAGTTTAGGCGAGCAGTACTTC. This encodes CASSLGEQYF. This chain uses TRBV28 with TRBJ2-7; D unresolved. Germline loops: CDR1 MDHEN, CDR2 SYDVKM. The CDR3 is 10 residues long. V lost 2 bases to trimming and J lost 6 bases, with 2 bases between them.

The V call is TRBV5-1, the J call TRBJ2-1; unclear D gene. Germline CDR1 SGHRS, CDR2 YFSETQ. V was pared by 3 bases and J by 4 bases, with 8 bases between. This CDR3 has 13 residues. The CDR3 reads CASSSPIYNEQFF. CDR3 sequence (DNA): TGCGCCAGCAGCTCACCTATATACAATGAGCAGTTCTTC.